This TCR beta chain was captured in a study of shared clonotypes between healthy human individuals (dated by TCRdb to 2018 to 2020). About the investigation overall: The cohort comprised a couple of women and a few men aged 18 to 49 years. Blood TCR repertoires of five healthy adults were deeply sequenced to estimate repertoire size and the extent of clonotype sharing between individuals. To increase sequencing depth and limit assay-specific biases, different laboratories used diverse techniques to prepare libraries and sequence TCR repertoires. Per donor, three plates each were used for CD4 naive and CD4 memory, two for CD8 naive, and one for CD8 memory. Between about 0.94 and 8.9 billion PBMCs per donor were obtained by leukapheresis.

On this clone: Its antigen remains unidentified. No per-base quality is available; no much larger clone lies one base away.

General study outcomes and caveats: Sampling was restricted to blood, and TCR repertoires in tissue are likely to differ from TCR repertoires in blood. Naive subsets generally had larger estimated clonotype richness than memory subsets. Compared with non-shared clonotypes, clonotypes shared by all four sorted-subset donors had higher generation probabilities. Because the study included a small number of donors, the genetic and exposure-history diversity represented was limited. Incomplete sequencing was indicated by rarefaction of sorted-subset datasets, despite the large sequencing depth. Based on pairwise subsampling, the degree of clonotype sharing among donors was expected to be affected by sequencing depth. When several donors were compared, the shared fraction of clonotypes was approximately 5% for naive CD4, around 3.6% for naive CD8, more than 2% for memory CD4, and 0.35% to 0.5% for memory CD8.

Using the deep immunoSEQ assay, multiplex PCR amplified TCR CDR3 regions from genomic DNA. Extracted genomic DNA from each cell subset was distributed evenly across all wells of several immunoSEQ 96-well plates, and each plate was treated as a replicate. Each replicate PCR for sorted subsets received roughly 200 ng genomic DNA, equal to 30,000 or so T cell genomes. Purified libraries were measured with a Qubit 3.0 fluorometer, size-checked on a Bioanalyzer 2100, and measured again with the KAPA Library Quantification kit. Each immunoSEQ 96-well plate was sequenced on its own single-read 150-cycle Illumina NextSeq 550 flow cell. As for the original processing: Because the immunoSEQ output held only junctional sequences and lacked quality scores, the filtering could not match the filtering applied to full-length reads. Sequences were annotated with PyIR, a Python wrapper for IgBLAST v1.9, using IMGT germline references to assign V/J genes and CDR3. Any read was removed if the V/J assignment was weak (E-value above 1e-6), the CDR3 was missing, or the read contained stop codons, out-of-frame junctions, or ambiguous translated residues. V3J clonotypes were defined by identical inferred V gene, J gene, and CDR3 amino acid sequence. Percentage overlap between repertoires was computed as shared unique clonotypes divided by the size of the smaller repertoire. Repertoire richness was assessed with RTK rarefaction, the Chao1 estimator, and Recon v2.1 estimates of unobserved clonotypes. For all TCRbeta clonotypes obtained by the gDNA method from a few donors, generation probabilities were computed with OLGA. In TCRdb, the immuneACCESS table is reduced to in-frame sequences with V and J assigned. These tables do not hold every clone; where another copy was compared, an unresolved V gene accounts for under half, and the others remain unexplained. The V and J calls and clone size were taken over from that table, and D and trimming were inferred from the DNA. For this sample the table gives roughly 2.1 million clones, of which roughly 91% were detected only once. About 1.8% of the sample is held by the ten biggest clonotypes.

CD8 naive samples consisted of CD45RO-negative cells that were positively selected for CCR7, yielding a CD45RA+CCR7+ population without TemRA cells. Healthy HIV-negative adults with no recently reported acute infections or vaccinations were included as donors. Every donor was a Caucasian adult living in Nashville, Tennessee, USA. After blood collection by leukapheresis, PBMCs were isolated using Ficoll-Histopaque density gradient centrifugation and then cryopreserved in the vapor phase of liquid nitrogen. Analytical flow cytometry was used to check the purity and quantity of each magnetically sorted T cell population. From each sorted fraction, genomic DNA was isolated and quantified by UV absorbance on a Nanodrop 2000c. This clonotype was obtained from a man aged 18-30 years in good health. Some clones in this sample may be carry-over from other donors' samples. What was sequenced was naive CD8+ T cells from PBMCs. The meaning of the sample's cell subset or site label: CD45RA+CCR7+.

Here the CDR3 is given as CASSSQGHQGRVNTEAFF. The nucleotide sequence is given as TGTGCCAGCAGCTCACAGGGACACCAGGGGCGGGTGAACACTGAAGCTTTCTTT. The chain is encoded by TRBV27 joined to TRBJ1-1; TRBD1 is a weak D gene call, 6 bases matching. The CDR3 runs 18 residues from the cysteine to the phenylalanine. CDR3 DNA only is kept here, 54 bases in frame from base 1. CDR1 is given as MNHEY and CDR2 as SMNVEV, both from the germline V gene (reference sequence). Between the V and J ends, shortened by 6 bases and 0 bases respectively, the junction contains 23 bases.